The 8 T cell receptor beta chains below come from one sample, sequenced in a study of T cell responses to AZD1222 COVID-19 vaccine. Repertoires were generated with immunoSEQ multiplex PCR, while TCRdb's copy carries only in-frame clones and drops some. The table shows roughly 150,000 clones, with 90% occurring only once. The sample consisted of peripheral blood, taken 28 days after the second AZD1222 dose. The receptors were sampled from an adult who received the AZD1222 COVID-19 vaccine.

This chain connects TRBV7-9 to TRBJ2-4, with D uncertain. Germline loops: CDR1 SEHNR, CDR2 FQNEAQ (reference sequence). Trimming pared 0 bases from V and 8 bases from J, leaving 11 bases between. CDR3 size: 14 residues. Here the CDR3 DNA reads TGTGCCAGCAGCTTAGCGGTCCAGGCGCACATTCAGTACTTC. Translating it yields CASSLAVQAHIQYF.

The rearrangement joins TRBV4-1 to TRBJ2-1; 9 bases align to TRBD2. This CDR3 is built from 15 residues. Germline trimming cut 4 bases from V and 9 bases from J; bases unmatched to any gene: 10. Germline-derived CDR1 and CDR2 are MGHRA and YSYEKL. This chain's CDR3 is CASSLSGTSRGEQFF. DNA of the CDR3: TGCGCCAGCAGCCTCTCCGGGACTAGCAGGGGTGAGCAGTTCTTC.

The gene calls are TRBV7-2 and TRBJ2-4; TRBD1 agrees at 10 bases. Losses at the gene ends were 5 bases for V and 0 bases for J; bases not matched to a gene: 4. There are 16 residues in the CDR3. Germline V CDR1 and CDR2: SGHTA, FQGNSA. CDR3 sequence: CASSLDRGRAKNIQYF. Written as DNA, the CDR3 is TGTGCCAGCAGCCTCGACAGGGGGCGAGCCAAAAACATTCAGTACTTC.

The CDR3 here is CASRSQGNYGYTF. CDR3 DNA sequence: TGCGCCAGCAGGAGTCAGGGCAACTATGGCTACACCTTC. The gene calls are TRBV5-1 and TRBJ1-2, with D perhaps matching TRBD1 (5 bases). The CDR3 totals 13 residues. CDR1 is SGHRS and CDR2 is YFSETQ in the germline V gene. V lost 5 bases and J 2 bases, leaving 10 bases between the germline ends.

The chain uses TRBV7-9 and TRBJ2-1; TRBD2 matches 8 bases. Germline CDR1 and CDR2: SEHNR and FQNEAQ (reference sequence). V gave up 2 bases and J gave up 5 bases; unmatched junction bases: 2. The CDR3 extends over 14 amino acids. As DNA, the CDR3 is TGTGCCAGCAGCTTAACTAGCGGAAACAATGAGCAGTTCTTC. It codes for CASSLTSGNNEQFF.

This chain joins TRBV6-5 and TRBJ1-2; D not resolved. V was clipped by 0 bases and J by 3 bases, with 14 bases between them. Germline-derived CDR1 and CDR2 are MNHEY and SVGAGI. The CDR3 covers 16 residues. DNA for the CDR3: TGTGCCAGCAGTTACTCGAATGCGAGGAGGGACTATGGCTACACCTTC. Translation: CASSYSNARRDYGYTF.

The genes are TRBV28 and TRBJ1-2; the match to TRBD1 covers 7 bases. The germline V gene encodes CDR1 MDHEN and CDR2 SYDVKM. V shed 5 bases, J shed 4 bases, and the junction held 7 bases outside the gene matches. The CDR3 totals 14 residues. The DNA of the CDR3 is TGTGCCAGCAGTCTTAATCACAGGGGCTATGGCTACACCTTC. Translated: CASSLNHRGYGYTF.

This clone was detected only once. The chain combines TRBV7-9 with TRBJ1-4, with 7 bases aligning to TRBD1. V shed 11 bases and J 7 bases; nucleotides not matched to a gene: 10. The CDR3 consists of 13 residues. Germline V gene sequence: CDR1 SEHNR, CDR2 FQNEAQ (reference sequence). The CDR3 DNA reads as TGTGCCGGGGCCGGGACAGCTCTTGAAAAACTGTTTTTT. Its protein is CAGAGTALEKLFF. Complete variable domain (other parts from reference TRBV7-9 and TRBJ1-4): DTGVSQNPRHKITKRGQNVTFRCDPISEHNRLYWYRQTLGQGPEFLTYFQNEAQLEKSRLLSDRFSAERPKGSFSTLEIQRTEQGDSAMYLCAGAGTALEKLFFGSGTQLSVL.